The source of this TCR beta chain is a study of blood T cell repertoires in COVID-19. The table lists this clone with a few counts. V was pared by 0 bases and J by 9 bases, with 6 bases of the junction left unmatched. Germline-derived CDR1 and CDR2 are LGHDT and YNNKEL (reference sequence). This CDR3 has 15 residues. In the original workflow: Nucleated cell number was recorded as an estimate derived from reference gene primer amplification. Assay used: immunoSEQ multiplex PCR; TCRdb lists only in-frame clones, some missing. That table supplies the V and J calls and clone size; D and trimming were determined from the DNA. The sample includes about 230,000 clones, around nine tenths of them seen just once. Those enrolled, adults aged about 18 to 89 years, came from around 25 US areas. Clinical histories supplied by participants themselves formed the basis of cohort assignment.

The sequence came from a woman in her thirties with acute COVID-19. The sequenced sample consisted of PBMCs or T cells enriched from blood (not recorded which). This chain connects TRBV3-1 (or the pseudogene TRBV3-2) to TRBJ2-1; 9 bases match TRBD2. CDR3 sequence: CASSQDRPSGVEQFF. DNA for the CDR3: TGTGCCAGCAGCCAAGATCGGCCTAGCGGGGTTGAGCAGTTCTTC.